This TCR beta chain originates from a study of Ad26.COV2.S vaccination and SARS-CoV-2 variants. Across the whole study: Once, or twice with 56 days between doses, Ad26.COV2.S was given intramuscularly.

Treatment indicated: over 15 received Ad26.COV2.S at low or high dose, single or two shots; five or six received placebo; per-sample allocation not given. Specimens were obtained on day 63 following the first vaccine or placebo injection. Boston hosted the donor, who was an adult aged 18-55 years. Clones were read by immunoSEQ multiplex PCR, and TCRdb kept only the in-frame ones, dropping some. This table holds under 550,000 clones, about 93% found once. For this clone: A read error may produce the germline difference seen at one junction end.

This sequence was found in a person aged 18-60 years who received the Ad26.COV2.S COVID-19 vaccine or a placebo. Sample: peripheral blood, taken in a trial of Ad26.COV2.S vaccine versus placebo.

This CDR3 reads CAGSYGRAGELFF. CDR3 nucleotide sequence: TGTGCCGGCAGTTACGGGCGAGCCGGGGAGCTGTTTTTT. This chain links TRBV6-5 with TRBJ2-2; no reliable D call. Germline values: CDR1 MNHEY, CDR2 SVGAGI. The CDR3 consists of 13 residues.